Presented here are 12 T cell receptor beta chains from one specimen sequenced in a study of identical twins. Via MiXCR, TCRdb re-called the 5' RACE reads, giving one row per CDR3 protein. This table has 400,000 to 600,000 distinct CDR3 sequences, 20% to 25% appearing once. In addition, the sample was reused for a study of yellow fever vaccine responses in identical twins.

The sample was CD4+ T cells sorted from blood. The receptors derive from a woman between 18 and 30 years old in good health.

The chain joins TRBV12-3 or TRBV12-4 to TRBJ2-1, with D possibly being TRBD1 or TRBD2 (6 bases each). The germline V and J ends were trimmed by 3 bases and 7 bases, with 16 bases remaining between them. CDR3 length: 15 residues. The DNA for the CDR3 is TGTGCCAGCAGTTTTGGGGGGCTAGCGAGTAATGAGCAGTTCTTC. This encodes CASSFGGLASNEQFF.

The chain has TRBV19 and TRBJ1-1; tentatively, D is TRBD1 (6 bases). The ends were cut back, 7 bases at V and 5 bases at J, with 23 bases in the middle. Germline values: CDR1 LNHDA, CDR2 SQIVND (reference sequence). The CDR3 is 16 amino acids. CDR3 residues: CASIGPQDGTRTEAFF. The CDR3 DNA follows: TGTGCCAGTATTGGTCCCCAGGATGGGACAAGGACTGAAGCTTTCTTT.

The chain combines TRBV5-1 with TRBJ2-7; 9 positions agree with TRBD1. The CDR3 runs 14 residues. Trimming removed 4 bases from V and 3 bases from J; junction bases left unmatched: 5. CDR1 is SGHRS and CDR2 is YFSETQ in the germline V gene. CDR3 region: CASSVGQGYYEQYF. Here the CDR3 DNA reads TGCGCCAGCAGCGTCGGACAGGGGTACTACGAGCAGTACTTC.

The chain uses TRBV5-4 and TRBJ1-2; 10 bases agree with TRBD1. The junction had 4 bases not matched to a gene; V was cut back by 5 bases and J by 6 bases. The CDR3 totals 13 residues. Germline V gene sequence: CDR1 SGHNT, CDR2 YYREEE (reference sequence). CDR3 protein: CASRRTGGDGYTF. The CDR3 nucleotides read TGTGCCAGCAGAAGGACAGGGGGGGATGGCTACACCTTC.

This sequence joins TRBV2 and TRBJ2-1; D not resolved. Trimming left V 1 base short and J 2 bases short, with 12 bases between. CDR1 and CDR2 (germline): SNHLY, FYNNEI. This CDR3 comprises 16 residues. The CDR3 is CASSEEDGRTYNEQFF. In DNA form, the CDR3 reads TGTGCCAGCAGTGAAGAGGACGGAAGGACCTACAATGAGCAGTTCTTC.

This clonotype showed up just a few times. CDR3 coding DNA: TGTGCCAGCAGCTTAGATCCAGGGGGCGCAAGTGGAAACACCATATATTTT. Protein sequence: CASSLDPGGASGNTIYF. The chain employs TRBV7-6 and TRBJ1-3, with TRBD1 matching over 8 bases. V trimming: 1 base; J trimming: 3 bases; junction bases outside the gene matches: 8. The V gene's germline CDR1 is SGHVS and CDR2 FNYEAQ. The CDR3 consists of 17 residues.

This clonotype was seen only a few times. The rearrangement links TRBV7-9 to TRBJ2-1, with D hard to call. CDR1 SEHNR and CDR2 FQNEAQ come from the germline V gene (reference sequence). Trimming removed 4 bases at V and 4 bases at J, with 11 bases between. The CDR3 consists of 14 residues. The CDR3 nucleotides read TGTGCCAGCAGCTCGGTACCCCTATACAATGAGCAGTTCTTC. Encoded protein: CASSSVPLYNEQFF.

This clonotype was seen many times. The CDR3 DNA sequence: TGTGCCAGCAGCTTTGGACAGGGTCTGAATGAGCAGTTCTTC. This gives the protein CASSFGQGLNEQFF. The rearrangement joins TRBV7-9 to TRBJ2-1; 8 bases agree with TRBD1. Germline CDR1 is SEHNR and CDR2 is FQNEAQ (reference sequence). V was clipped by 3 bases and J by 7 bases; unmatched bases: 5. This CDR3 region has 14 residues.

This clonotype was detected a few times. The chain couples TRBV5-1 to TRBJ1-1, with no clear D. V was clipped by 4 bases and J by 10 bases, with 11 bases between them. CDR1 is SGHRS, CDR2 YFSETQ, per germline. The CDR3 is 11 amino acids. The CDR3 loop is CASSLGRVAFF. In DNA form, the CDR3 reads TGCGCCAGCAGCCTGGGGAGGGTAGCTTTCTTT.

The chain is built from TRBV13 and TRBJ2-3; no clear D. The CDR3 is 14 residues long. V was cut by 2 bases and J by 0 bases, with 6 bases left in between. Germline-derived CDR1 and CDR2 are PRHDT and FYEKMQ (reference sequence). The DNA for the CDR3 is TGTGCCAGCAGCTTAAAGTCTAGCACAGATACGCAGTATTTT. Amino acid sequence: CASSLKSSTDTQYF.

This clonotype was counted ten times or more. The J gene is TRBJ2-3, the V gene TRBV4-1, with D tentatively TRBD1 (5 bases). Trimming removed 3 bases at V and 0 bases at J, with 10 bases between. The germline V gene has CDR1 MGHRA and CDR2 YSYEKL. This CDR3 has 15 residues. The DNA for the CDR3 is TGCGCCAGCAGCCACTGGGCAGGGAGCACAGATACGCAGTATTTT. Its protein product is CASSHWAGSTDTQYF.

The rearrangement joins TRBV7-6 to TRBJ2-3, with TRBD1 matching 7 bases. This CDR3 contains 15 residues. In germline, CDR1 is SGHVS, CDR2 FNYEAQ. With V trimmed by 6 bases and J by 5 bases, 11 bases remained unmatched. The CDR3 here is CASRPRGQGGDTQYF. The CDR3 DNA is TGTGCCAGCAGACCGAGGGGGCAAGGCGGAGATACGCAGTATTTT.